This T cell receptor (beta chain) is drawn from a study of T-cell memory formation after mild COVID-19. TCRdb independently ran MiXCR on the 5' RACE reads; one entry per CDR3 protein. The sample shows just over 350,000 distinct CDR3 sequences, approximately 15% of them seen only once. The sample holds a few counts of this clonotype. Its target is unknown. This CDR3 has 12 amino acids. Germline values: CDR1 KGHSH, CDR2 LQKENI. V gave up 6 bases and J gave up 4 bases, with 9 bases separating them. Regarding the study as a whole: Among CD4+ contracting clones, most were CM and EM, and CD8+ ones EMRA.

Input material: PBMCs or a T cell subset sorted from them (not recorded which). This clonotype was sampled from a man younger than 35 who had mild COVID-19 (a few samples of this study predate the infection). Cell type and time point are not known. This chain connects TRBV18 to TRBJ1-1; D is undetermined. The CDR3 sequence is CASSPDVTEAFF. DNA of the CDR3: TGTGCCAGCTCGCCGGACGTCACTGAAGCTTTCTTT.